The present T cell receptor beta chain was sequenced within a study of healthy donors' naive CD4 and CD8 T cells. Study results and caveats: CDR3 charge plus V and J genes appeared to account for about 13% of CD4/CD8 variance. Possible naive T cell homeostatic proliferation bias remained unaddressed.

TCR libraries were built from around 0.45 ug of total RNA by linear amplification. A single record per CDR3 protein comes from TCRdb applying MiXCR to the reads. This sample yields roughly 200,000 distinct CDR3 sequences, of which over 60% are seen a single time; less than 2.5% belongs to the top ten. Note on this clonotype: Its antigen is not known.

The CDR3 has 13 amino acids. With 7 bases removed from V and 3 bases from J, the gap between germline ends came to 15 bases. In germline, CDR1 is SQVTM, CDR2 ANQGSEA. This chain uses TRBV29-1 with TRBJ2-5; perhaps TRBD2 as D (5 bases). The sequence derives from a pool of human donors in good health; the sample pools cells from several healthy donors. The specimen was naive CD4+ and CD8+ T cells sorted from blood, pooled from several donors. CDR3 coding DNA: TGCAGCGCCACTCCGGACTGGGAAGAGACCCAGTACTTC. It is translated as CSATPDWEETQYF.